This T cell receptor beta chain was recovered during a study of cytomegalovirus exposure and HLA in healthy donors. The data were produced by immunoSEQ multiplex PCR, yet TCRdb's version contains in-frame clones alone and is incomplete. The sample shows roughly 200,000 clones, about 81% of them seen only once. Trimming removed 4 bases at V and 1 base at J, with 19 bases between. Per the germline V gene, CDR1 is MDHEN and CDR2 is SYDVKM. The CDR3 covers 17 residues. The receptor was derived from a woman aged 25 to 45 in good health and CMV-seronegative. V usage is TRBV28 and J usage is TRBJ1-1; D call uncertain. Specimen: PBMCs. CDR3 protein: CASSSYTLAVRNTEAFF. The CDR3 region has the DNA TGTGCCAGCAGTTCTTATACCCTCGCAGTCCGGAACACTGAAGCTTTCTTT.